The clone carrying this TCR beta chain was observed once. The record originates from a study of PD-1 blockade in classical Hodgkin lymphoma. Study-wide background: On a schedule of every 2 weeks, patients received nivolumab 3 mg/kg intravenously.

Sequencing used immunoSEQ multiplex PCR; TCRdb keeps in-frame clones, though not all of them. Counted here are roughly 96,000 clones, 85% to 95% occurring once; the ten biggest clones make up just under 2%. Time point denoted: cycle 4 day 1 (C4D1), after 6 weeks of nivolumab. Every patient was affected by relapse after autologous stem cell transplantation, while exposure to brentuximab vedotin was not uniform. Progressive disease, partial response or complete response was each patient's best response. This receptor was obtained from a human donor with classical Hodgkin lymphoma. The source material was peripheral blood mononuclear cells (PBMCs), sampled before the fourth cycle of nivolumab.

The CDR3 bases are TGTGCCAGCAGTCCCCGGACTAGCGGGCTAACAGATACGCAGTATTTT. Protein: CASSPRTSGLTDTQYF. The chain uses TRBV27 and TRBJ2-3, with 11 bases identical to TRBD2. With 5 bases clipped from V and 3 bases from J, the junction kept 7 bases outside the gene matches. Germline V gene sequence: CDR1 MNHEY, CDR2 SMNVEV (reference sequence). There are 16 residues in the CDR3.